This T cell receptor beta chain originates from a study of identical twins. Overall study results and limits: Monozygotic twins shared more out-of-frame TCR alpha than recombination models predicted.

TCRdb used MiXCR to reprocess the 5' RACE reads, holding one entry per CDR3 protein. The sample has about 480,000 distinct CDR3 sequences, 14% seen once; the top ten hold 0.5% to 0.65%. Concerning this clonotype itself: What it binds is not known.

CDR1 is DFQATT and CDR2 is SNEGSKA in the germline V gene (reference sequence). The CDR3 loop spans 13 amino acids. V was shortened by 3 bases and J by 5 bases, with 11 bases between the two germline ends. The data also belong to a second study, concerning yellow fever vaccine responses in identical twins. As that study records: A vaccine T cell response that seemed partly convergent and partly personalized was reported in twins.

The clonotype was recovered from a woman aged 18-29 years in good health. The sequencing sample was made of CD4+ T cells sorted from blood. V usage is TRBV20-1 and J usage is TRBJ2-1, with D unresolved. The CDR3 protein is CSASVIVDNEQFF. The CDR3 bases are TGCAGTGCTAGCGTTATTGTAGACAATGAGCAGTTCTTC.